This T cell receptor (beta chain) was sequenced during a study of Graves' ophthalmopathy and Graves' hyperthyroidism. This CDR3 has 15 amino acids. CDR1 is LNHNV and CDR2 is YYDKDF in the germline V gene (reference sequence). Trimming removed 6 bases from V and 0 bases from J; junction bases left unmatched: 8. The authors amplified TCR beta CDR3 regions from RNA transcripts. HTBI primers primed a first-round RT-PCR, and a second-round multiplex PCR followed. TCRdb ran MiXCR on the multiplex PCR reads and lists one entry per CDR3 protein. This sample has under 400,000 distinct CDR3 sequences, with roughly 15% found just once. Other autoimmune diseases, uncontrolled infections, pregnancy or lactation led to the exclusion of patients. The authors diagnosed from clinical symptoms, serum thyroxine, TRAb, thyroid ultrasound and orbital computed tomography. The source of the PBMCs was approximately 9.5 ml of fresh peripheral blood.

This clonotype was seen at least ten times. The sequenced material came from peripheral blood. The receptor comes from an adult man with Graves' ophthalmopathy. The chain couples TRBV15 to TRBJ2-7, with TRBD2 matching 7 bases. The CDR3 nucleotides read TGTGCCACCAGGGGTTGGCGGGGGAGCTCCTACGAGCAGTACTTC. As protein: CATRGWRGSSYEQYF.